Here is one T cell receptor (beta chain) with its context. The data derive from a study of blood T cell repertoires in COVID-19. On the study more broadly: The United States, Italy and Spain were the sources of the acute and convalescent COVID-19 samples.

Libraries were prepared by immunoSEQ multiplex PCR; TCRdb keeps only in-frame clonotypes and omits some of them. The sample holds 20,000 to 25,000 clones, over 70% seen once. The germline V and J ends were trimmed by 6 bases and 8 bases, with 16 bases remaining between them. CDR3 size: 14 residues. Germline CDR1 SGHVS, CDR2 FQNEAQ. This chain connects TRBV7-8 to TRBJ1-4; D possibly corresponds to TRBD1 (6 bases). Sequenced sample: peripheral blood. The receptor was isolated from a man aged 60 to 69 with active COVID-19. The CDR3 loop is CASRGAAPGEKLFF. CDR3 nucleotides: TGTGCCAGCAGGGGGGCTGCTCCCGGGGAAAAACTGTTTTTT.